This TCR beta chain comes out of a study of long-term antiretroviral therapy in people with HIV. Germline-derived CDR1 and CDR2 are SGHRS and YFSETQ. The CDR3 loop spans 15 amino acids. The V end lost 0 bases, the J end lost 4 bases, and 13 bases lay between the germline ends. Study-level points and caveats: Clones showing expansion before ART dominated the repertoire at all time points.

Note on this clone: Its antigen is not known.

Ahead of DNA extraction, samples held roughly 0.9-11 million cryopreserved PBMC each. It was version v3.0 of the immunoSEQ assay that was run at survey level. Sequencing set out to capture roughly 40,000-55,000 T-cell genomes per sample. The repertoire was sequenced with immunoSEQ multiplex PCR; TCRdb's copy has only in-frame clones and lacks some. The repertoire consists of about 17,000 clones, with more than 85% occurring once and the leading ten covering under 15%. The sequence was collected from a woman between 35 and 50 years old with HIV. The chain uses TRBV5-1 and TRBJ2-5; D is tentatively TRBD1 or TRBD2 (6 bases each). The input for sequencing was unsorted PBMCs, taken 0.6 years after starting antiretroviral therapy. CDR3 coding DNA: TGCGCCAGCAGCTTGGGCCGGGGGCCGGGAGAGACCCAGTACTTC. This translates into CASSLGRGPGETQYF.